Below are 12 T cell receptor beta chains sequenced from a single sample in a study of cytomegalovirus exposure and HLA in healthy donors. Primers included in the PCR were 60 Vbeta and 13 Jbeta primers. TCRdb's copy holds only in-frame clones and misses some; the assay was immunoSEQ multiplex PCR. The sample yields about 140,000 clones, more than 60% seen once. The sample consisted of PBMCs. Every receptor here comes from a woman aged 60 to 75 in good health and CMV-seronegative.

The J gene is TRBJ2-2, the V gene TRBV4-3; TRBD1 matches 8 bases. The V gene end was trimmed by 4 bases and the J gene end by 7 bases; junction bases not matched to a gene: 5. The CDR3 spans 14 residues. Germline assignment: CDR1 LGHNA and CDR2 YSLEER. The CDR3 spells CASSRQGTGGELFF. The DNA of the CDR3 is TGCGCCAGCAGCCGACAGGGGACGGGCGGGGAGCTGTTTTTT.

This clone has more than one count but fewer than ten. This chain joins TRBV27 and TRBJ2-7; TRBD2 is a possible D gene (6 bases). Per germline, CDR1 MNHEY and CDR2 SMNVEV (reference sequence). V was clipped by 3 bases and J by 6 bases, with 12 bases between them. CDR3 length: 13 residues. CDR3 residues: CASSFGGTGEQYF. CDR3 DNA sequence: TGTGCCAGCAGTTTTGGGGGGACGGGCGAGCAGTACTTC.

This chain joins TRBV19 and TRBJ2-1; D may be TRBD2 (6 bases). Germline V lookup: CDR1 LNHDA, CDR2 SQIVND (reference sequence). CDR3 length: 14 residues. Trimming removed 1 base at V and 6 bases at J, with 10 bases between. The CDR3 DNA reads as TGTGCCAGTAGTATAGCGGGAGCCCCCAATGAGCAGTTCTTC. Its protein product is CASSIAGAPNEQFF. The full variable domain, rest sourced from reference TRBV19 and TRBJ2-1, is DGGITQSPKYLFRKEGQNVTLSCEQNLNHDAMYWYRQDPGQGLRLIYYSQIVNDFQKGDIAEGYSVSREKKESFPLTVTSAQKNPTAFYLCASSIAGAPNEQFFGPGTRLTVL.

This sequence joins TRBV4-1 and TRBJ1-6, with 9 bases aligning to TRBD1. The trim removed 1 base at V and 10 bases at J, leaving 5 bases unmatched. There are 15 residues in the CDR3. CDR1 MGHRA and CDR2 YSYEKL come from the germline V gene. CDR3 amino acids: CASSQVQGAGSPLHF. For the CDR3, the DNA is TGCGCCAGCAGCCAAGTACAGGGGGCGGGATCACCCCTCCACTTT.

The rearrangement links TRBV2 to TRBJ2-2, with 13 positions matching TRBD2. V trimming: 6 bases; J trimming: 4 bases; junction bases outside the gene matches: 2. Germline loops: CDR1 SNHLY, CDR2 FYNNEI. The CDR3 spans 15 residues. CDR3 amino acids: CASSRTSGGTGELFF. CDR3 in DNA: TGTGCCAGCAGCAGGACTAGCGGGGGCACCGGGGAGCTGTTTTTT.

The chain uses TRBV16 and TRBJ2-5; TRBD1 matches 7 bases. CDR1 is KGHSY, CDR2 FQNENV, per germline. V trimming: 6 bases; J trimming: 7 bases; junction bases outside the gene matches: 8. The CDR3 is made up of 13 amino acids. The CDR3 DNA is TGTGCCAGCAGACTTGGGACAGTCGGGACCCAGTACTTC. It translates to CASRLGTVGTQYF.

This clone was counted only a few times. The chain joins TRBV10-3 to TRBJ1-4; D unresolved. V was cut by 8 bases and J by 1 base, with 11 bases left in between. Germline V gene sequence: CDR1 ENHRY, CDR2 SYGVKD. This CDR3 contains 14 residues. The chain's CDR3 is CAIRDEGTNEKLFF. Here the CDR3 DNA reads TGTGCCATCCGCGACGAGGGAACTAATGAAAAACTGTTTTTT.

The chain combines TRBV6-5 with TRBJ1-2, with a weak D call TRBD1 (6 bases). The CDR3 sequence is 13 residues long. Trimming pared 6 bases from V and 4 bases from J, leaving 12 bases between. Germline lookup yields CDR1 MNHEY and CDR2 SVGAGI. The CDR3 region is CASRLDRSYGYTF. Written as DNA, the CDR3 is TGTGCCAGCAGACTCGACAGGTCCTATGGCTACACCTTC.

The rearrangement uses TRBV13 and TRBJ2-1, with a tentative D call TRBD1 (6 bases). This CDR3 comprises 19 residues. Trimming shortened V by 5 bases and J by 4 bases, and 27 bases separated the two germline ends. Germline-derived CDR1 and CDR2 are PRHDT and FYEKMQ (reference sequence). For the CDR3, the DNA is TGTGCCAGCAGCCCCGGGACAAGTATACTACCATCCGAGTACAATGAGCAGTTCTTC. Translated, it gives CASSPGTSILPSEYNEQFF.

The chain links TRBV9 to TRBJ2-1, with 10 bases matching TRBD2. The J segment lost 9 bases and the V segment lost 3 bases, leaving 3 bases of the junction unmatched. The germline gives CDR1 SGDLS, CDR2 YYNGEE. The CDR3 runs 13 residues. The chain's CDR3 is CASSALAGLEQFF. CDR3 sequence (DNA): TGTGCCAGCAGCGCACTAGCGGGACTTGAGCAGTTCTTC.

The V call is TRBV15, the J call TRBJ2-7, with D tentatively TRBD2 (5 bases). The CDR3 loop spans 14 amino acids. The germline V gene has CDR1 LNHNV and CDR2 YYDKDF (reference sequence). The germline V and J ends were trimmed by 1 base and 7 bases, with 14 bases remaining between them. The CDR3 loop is CATSRGGYRGEQYF. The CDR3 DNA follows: TGTGCCACCAGCAGAGGCGGCTACCGGGGAGAGCAGTACTTC.

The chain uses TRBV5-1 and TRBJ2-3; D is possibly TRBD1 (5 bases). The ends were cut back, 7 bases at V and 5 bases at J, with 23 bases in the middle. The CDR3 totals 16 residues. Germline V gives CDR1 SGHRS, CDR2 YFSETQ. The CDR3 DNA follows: TGCGCCAGCCTCGGTGGGGCCGGCAGGGCTGAAGATACGCAGTATTTT. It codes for CASLGGAGRAEDTQYF.